This TCR beta chain is drawn from a study of persistence of HIV-infected CD4 T cells. Germline CDR1 reads SNHLY; CDR2 reads FYNNEI. The trim removed 4 bases at V and 1 base at J, leaving 5 bases unmatched. This CDR3 is built from 15 residues. Overlapping HIV-1 Gag 15-mer peptides at roughly 1 ug per peptide per mL were used. CD40L-negative CD69-negative CD45RO-high memory CD4+ T cells were sorted as populations depleted of antigen-responding cells. Donors had CD4+ T cell counts above 400 cells/uL and were CMV-seropositive. The libraries were made with immunoSEQ version 4 in survey mode. Libraries were prepared by immunoSEQ multiplex PCR; TCRdb keeps only in-frame clonotypes and omits some of them. The data show just under 65,000 clones, 70% to 75% seen once. In this sample, this clone turned up a few times. What it binds is not known. General study results and limits: TCR analyses could not target the rare provirus-carrying CMV-responding cells. Antigen-responding cells were enriched for degenerate expanded CDR3beta sequences.

The V and J genes are TRBV2 and TRBJ1-1; 8 bases agree with TRBD1. The TCR was taken from an adult man with HIV who was CMV-seropositive. The sample consisted of CD4+ T cells sorted from PBMCs after approximately 20-hour stimulation, taken from a patient who received antiretroviral therapy. CDR3 nucleotides: TGTGCCAGCAGTGCTACGGGACAGGCGAACACTGAAGCTTTCTTT. Its translation: CASSATGQANTEAFF.